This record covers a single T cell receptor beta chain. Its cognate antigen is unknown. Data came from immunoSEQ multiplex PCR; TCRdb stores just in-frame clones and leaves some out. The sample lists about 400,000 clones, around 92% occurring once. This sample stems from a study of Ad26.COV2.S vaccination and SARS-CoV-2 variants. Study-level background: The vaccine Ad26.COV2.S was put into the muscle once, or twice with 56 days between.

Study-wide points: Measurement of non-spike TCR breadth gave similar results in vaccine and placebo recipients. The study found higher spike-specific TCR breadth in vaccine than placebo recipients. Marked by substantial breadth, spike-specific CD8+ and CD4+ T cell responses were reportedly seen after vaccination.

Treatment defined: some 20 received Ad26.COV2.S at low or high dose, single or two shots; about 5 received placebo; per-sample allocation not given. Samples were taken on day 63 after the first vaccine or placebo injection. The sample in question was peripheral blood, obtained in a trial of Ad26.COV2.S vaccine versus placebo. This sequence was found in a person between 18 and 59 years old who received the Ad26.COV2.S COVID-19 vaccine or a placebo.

The CDR3 bases are TGTGCCAGCAGCTCAAAAAGACTAGCGGGAAACTCTGGGGCCAACGTCCTGACTTTC. It yields the protein CASSSKRLAGNSGANVLTF. This chain links TRBV7-8 with TRBJ2-6, with 11 nucleotides matching TRBD2. V trimming: 4 bases; J trimming: 0 bases; junction bases outside the gene matches: 8. Germline CDR1 and CDR2: SGHVS and FQNEAQ. This CDR3 is 19 amino acids long.